This T cell receptor beta chain was recovered during a study of cytomegalovirus exposure and HLA in healthy donors. General observations from the study: Across donors, most TCRs were seen rarely, yet some public ones were widespread. Subsequent analysis of the roughly 120 validation repertoires found a tendency for first-cohort TCR clusters to co-occur.

Generated by immunoSEQ multiplex PCR, the TCRdb table keeps only in-frame clones and is missing some. The table has roughly 300,000 clones, about nine tenths seen once; the top ten hold about 1%. Germline CDR1 and CDR2: SGHKS and YYEKEE (reference sequence). The CDR3 length is 14 residues. Trimming pared 0 bases from V and 7 bases from J, leaving 13 bases between. Regarding this clone: Its antigen is not identified.

The source is a woman in her 30s in good health and CMV-seropositive. Sequencing input: PBMCs. The chain joins TRBV5-5 to TRBJ2-5; D may be TRBD1 (5 bases). This chain's CDR3 is CASSLDRGPRTQYF. The CDR3 DNA reads as TGTGCCAGCAGCTTGGATAGGGGCCCTCGGACCCAGTACTTC. The variable domain in full, completed from reference TRBV5-5 and TRBJ2-5, reads DAGVTQSPTHLIKTRGQQVTLRCSPISGHKSVSWYQQVLGQGPQFIFQYYEKEERGRGNFPDRFSARQFPNYSSELNVNALLLGDSALYLCASSLDRGPRTQYFGPGTRLLVL.